The TCR beta chain described here comes from a study of T cells after yellow fever vaccination. Study-wide context: Preparing low-cell-number fractions relied on SMART-Seq v4 Ultra Low Input. Study-wide results and caveats: Post-booster samples contained most primary-vaccination clones (around 96% CD4, around 90% CD8). Any FACS-sorted repertoire could hold abundant clonotypes that contaminate it from the bulk population.

The CDR3 length is 16 residues. Germline V lookup: CDR1 LGHNA, CDR2 YNFKEQ. With V trimmed by 0 bases and J by 7 bases, 10 bases remained unmatched. This clonotype was seen a few times. What it binds is not known. TCR cDNA was made by 5'RACE template switching, adding a universal primer site and UMIs. TCRdb fed the 5' RACE reads into MiXCR, producing one record per CDR3 protein. The profile shows approximately 170,000 distinct CDR3 sequences, roughly 9.6% of them singletons. The TCR originated in a man younger than 30 who received the YFV17D yellow fever vaccine. This specimen was CD8+ T cells sorted from PBMCs, taken 15 days after the yellow fever booster vaccination. The J gene is TRBJ2-7, the V gene TRBV4-2; 9 bases fit TRBD2. The CDR3 DNA sequence: TGTGCCAGCAGCCAAGACGATCTAGCGGGGTCCCGAGAGCAGTACTTC. Translation gives CASSQDDLAGSREQYF.